One T cell receptor beta chain is described in this entry. The CDR3 totals 16 residues. V lost 1 base to trimming and J lost 4 bases; unmatched junction nucleotides: 7. The germline CDR1 and CDR2 sequences are SGHVS and FQNEAQ. These data come from a study of blood T cell repertoires in COVID-19. Study as a whole: There were acute and convalescent COVID-19 samples, and they came from the United States, Italy and Spain. T cells, B-cell-depleted T cells, or PBMCs supplied cDNA or gDNA.

Per the study methods: Researchers report that nucleated cell counts were estimated from reference gene primer amplification. Clones were read by immunoSEQ multiplex PCR, and TCRdb kept only the in-frame ones, dropping some. For V, J and clone size, that table is used; D and trimming come from the DNA. The sample yields 140,000 to 150,000 clones, about nine tenths seen once. This rearrangement joins TRBV7-8 to TRBJ1-5, with 7 bases aligning to TRBD1. The specimen was peripheral blood. The sequence derives from a human donor in a cohort sampled during active COVID-19. For the CDR3, the DNA is TGTGCCAGCAGCTTAGGTCATCAGGGGGGAAATCAGCCCCAGCATTTT. Protein product: CASSLGHQGGNQPQHF.